The rows below give T cell receptor beta chains drawn from one sample of a study of blood T cells in healthy people across ages. TCRdb processed the 5' RACE reads anew with MiXCR; each CDR3 protein has one entry. The table has about 640,000 distinct CDR3 sequences, around 31% seen once. Sequenced: blood. These receptors originate from a woman older than 75 in good health. Each CDR3 is given with its conserved first and last residue. Rows may omit the clone size; those that give it use once, few, many or a size class.

j_call: TRBJ1-3; v_call: TRBV20-1; clone_size: -; cdr3_aa: CSARVVAGNTIYF
j_call: TRBJ1-2; v_call: TRBV7-9; clone_size: few; cdr3_aa: CASSSVVGGNYGYTF
j_call: TRBJ1-1; v_call: TRBV4-2; clone_size: many; cdr3_aa: CASSQEELDSATEAFF
j_call: TRBJ1-5; v_call: TRBV20-1; clone_size: -; cdr3_aa: CSARDKGTGYSQPQHF
j_call: TRBJ1-2; v_call: TRBV6-1; clone_size: many; cdr3_aa: CASSEAQGGYGYTF
j_call: TRBJ1-2; v_call: TRBV27; clone_size: many; cdr3_aa: CASSSGQGVYYGYTF
j_call: TRBJ2-1; v_call: TRBV9; clone_size: many; cdr3_aa: CASSVQTSGGVEQFF
j_call: TRBJ2-7; v_call: TRBV6-1; clone_size: many; cdr3_aa: CASSQGRDRDHEQYF
j_call: TRBJ2-3; v_call: TRBV29-1; clone_size: many; cdr3_aa: CSAVDRDYADTQYF
j_call: TRBJ2-1; v_call: TRBV5-1; clone_size: few; cdr3_aa: CASSLVGTQGNEQFF
j_call: TRBJ2-7; v_call: TRBV11-2; clone_size: many; cdr3_aa: CASSLGLDRDYEQYF
j_call: TRBJ2-1; v_call: TRBV9; clone_size: many; cdr3_aa: CASSLRGNPTGNEQFF
j_call: TRBJ2-7; v_call: TRBV20-1; clone_size: many; cdr3_aa: CSARLAGGAYEQYF
j_call: TRBJ2-1; v_call: TRBV12-3/TRBV12-4; clone_size: many; cdr3_aa: CASRGTSGPSGEQFF
j_call: -; v_call: TRBV20-1; clone_size: -; cdr3_aa: CSASGGLSQYEQYF
j_call: TRBJ1-5; v_call: TRBV15; clone_size: -; cdr3_aa: CATSPRSSSNQPQHF
j_call: TRBJ2-2; v_call: TRBV29-1; clone_size: few; cdr3_aa: CSVDQGNTGELFF
j_call: TRBJ2-5; v_call: TRBV7-9; clone_size: many; cdr3_aa: CASSLIYPKETQYF
j_call: TRBJ2-1; v_call: TRBV20-1; clone_size: -; cdr3_aa: CSAGTTPGLTNEQFF
j_call: TRBJ2-7; v_call: TRBV2; clone_size: many; cdr3_aa: CASTKETGVYEQYF
j_call: TRBJ2-7; v_call: TRBV7-9; clone_size: many; cdr3_aa: CATLPLAGSGEQYF
j_call: TRBJ1-2; v_call: TRBV3-1; clone_size: few; cdr3_aa: CASSQGRAGGYTF
j_call: TRBJ2-1; v_call: TRBV7-2; clone_size: -; cdr3_aa: CASSLRLAGVLKNDEQFF
j_call: TRBJ2-1; v_call: TRBV6-2/TRBV6-3; clone_size: many; cdr3_aa: CASSSDSEQFF
j_call: TRBJ2-3; v_call: TRBV11-2; clone_size: few; cdr3_aa: CASSLDLGGGHTQYF
j_call: TRBJ2-7; v_call: TRBV4-2; clone_size: many; cdr3_aa: CASSQERRTSYEQYF
j_call: TRBJ1-1; v_call: TRBV3-1; clone_size: many; cdr3_aa: CASSSAGRTEAFF
j_call: TRBJ1-2; v_call: TRBV20-1; clone_size: many; cdr3_aa: CSASGGFSGDLYGYTF
j_call: TRBJ1-4; v_call: TRBV7-9; clone_size: -; cdr3_aa: CASSFLGRTPNEKLFF
j_call: TRBJ2-5; v_call: TRBV6-1; clone_size: many; cdr3_aa: CASMKRGGQETQYF
j_call: TRBJ2-2; v_call: TRBV10-3; clone_size: few; cdr3_aa: CAISESPNTGELFF
j_call: TRBJ2-7; v_call: TRBV15; clone_size: -; cdr3_aa: CATSRDRQTYNEQYF
j_call: TRBJ1-2; v_call: TRBV4-1; clone_size: -; cdr3_aa: CASSQERDISGYTF
j_call: TRBJ2-5; v_call: TRBV4-1; clone_size: many; cdr3_aa: CASSHQGEETQYF
j_call: TRBJ1-2; v_call: TRBV29-1; clone_size: once; cdr3_aa: CSVESVSGLNYGYTF
j_call: TRBJ2-5; v_call: TRBV5-1; clone_size: many; cdr3_aa: CASSLTGGKETQYF
j_call: TRBJ2-5; v_call: TRBV29-1; clone_size: many; cdr3_aa: CSVEDGKTQYF
j_call: TRBJ2-7; v_call: TRBV6-1; clone_size: many; cdr3_aa: CASSPLDEQYF
j_call: TRBJ2-5; v_call: TRBV15; clone_size: many; cdr3_aa: CATSRDRRKTQYF
j_call: TRBJ2-7; v_call: TRBV12-3/TRBV12-4; clone_size: many; cdr3_aa: CASSISGQHTYEQYF
j_call: TRBJ2-7; v_call: TRBV20-1; clone_size: many; cdr3_aa: CSAMRGGEQYF
j_call: TRBJ1-2; v_call: TRBV27; clone_size: few; cdr3_aa: CASSFPGQNYGYTF
j_call: TRBJ2-1; v_call: TRBV20-1; clone_size: many; cdr3_aa: CSARGYLVGGGRNEQFF
j_call: TRBJ2-7; v_call: TRBV7-3; clone_size: many; cdr3_aa: CASSWTSGGHKYF
j_call: TRBJ2-2; v_call: TRBV11-2; clone_size: many; cdr3_aa: CAVDTGELFF
j_call: TRBJ1-2; v_call: TRBV6-2/TRBV6-3; clone_size: many; cdr3_aa: CASREHNYGYTF
j_call: TRBJ2-4; v_call: TRBV9; clone_size: many; cdr3_aa: CASSSRPGQLAKNIQYF
j_call: TRBJ1-2; v_call: TRBV6-5; clone_size: few; cdr3_aa: CASSYRERGGYTF
j_call: TRBJ1-6; v_call: TRBV15; clone_size: -; cdr3_aa: CATSAQINNSPLHF
j_call: TRBJ1-5; v_call: TRBV20-1; clone_size: few; cdr3_aa: CSAITGGTANDQPQHF
j_call: TRBJ1-5; v_call: TRBV7-2; clone_size: -; cdr3_aa: CASSARGLSNQPQHF
j_call: TRBJ2-1; v_call: TRBV7-3; clone_size: many; cdr3_aa: CASSPRGDNNEQFF
j_call: TRBJ1-2; v_call: TRBV20-1; clone_size: -; cdr3_aa: CSAKDTNYGYTF